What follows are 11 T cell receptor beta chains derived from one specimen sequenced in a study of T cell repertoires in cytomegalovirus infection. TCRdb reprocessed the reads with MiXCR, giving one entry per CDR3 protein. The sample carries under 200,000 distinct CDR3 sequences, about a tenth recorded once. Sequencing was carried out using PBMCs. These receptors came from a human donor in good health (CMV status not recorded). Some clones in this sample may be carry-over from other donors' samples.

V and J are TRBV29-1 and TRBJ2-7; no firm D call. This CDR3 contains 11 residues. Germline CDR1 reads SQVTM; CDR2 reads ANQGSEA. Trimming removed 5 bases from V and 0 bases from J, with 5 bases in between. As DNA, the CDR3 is TGCAGCGTTAACCTCTCCTACGAGCAGTACTTC. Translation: CSVNLSYEQYF.

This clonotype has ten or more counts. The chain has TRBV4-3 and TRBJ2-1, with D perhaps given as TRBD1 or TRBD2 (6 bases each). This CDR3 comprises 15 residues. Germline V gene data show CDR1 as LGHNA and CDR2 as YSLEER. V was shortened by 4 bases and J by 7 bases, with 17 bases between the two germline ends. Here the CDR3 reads CASSLQGLRGNEQFF. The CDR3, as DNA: TGCGCCAGCAGCCTACAGGGACTTCGCGGAAATGAGCAGTTCTTC.

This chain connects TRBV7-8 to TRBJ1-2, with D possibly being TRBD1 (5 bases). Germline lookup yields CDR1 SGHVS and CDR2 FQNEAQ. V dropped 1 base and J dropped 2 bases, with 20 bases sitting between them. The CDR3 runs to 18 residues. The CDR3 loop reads CASSLESPVAGLNYGYTF. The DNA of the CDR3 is TGTGCCAGCAGCTTAGAATCTCCCGTGGCAGGGTTAAACTATGGCTACACCTTC.

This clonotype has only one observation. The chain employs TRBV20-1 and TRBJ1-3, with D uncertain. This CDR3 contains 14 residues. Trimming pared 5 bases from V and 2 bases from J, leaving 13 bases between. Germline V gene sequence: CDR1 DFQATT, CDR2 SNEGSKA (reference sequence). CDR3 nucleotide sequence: TGCAGTGCTCCTGACTTAGGCGCTGGAAACACCATATATTTT. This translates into CSAPDLGAGNTIYF.

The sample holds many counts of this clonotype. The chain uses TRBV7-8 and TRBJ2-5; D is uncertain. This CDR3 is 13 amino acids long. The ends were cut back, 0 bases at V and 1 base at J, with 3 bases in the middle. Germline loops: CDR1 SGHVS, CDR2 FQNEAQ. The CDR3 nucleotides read TGTGCCAGCAGCTTAGCGGTCCAAGAGACCCAGTACTTC. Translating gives CASSLAVQETQYF.

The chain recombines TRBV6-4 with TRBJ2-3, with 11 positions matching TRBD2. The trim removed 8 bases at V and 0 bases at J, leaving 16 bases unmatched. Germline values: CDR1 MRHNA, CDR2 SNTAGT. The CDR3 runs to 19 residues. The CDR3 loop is CASWGQGLAERGSTDTQYF. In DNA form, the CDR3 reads TGTGCCAGCTGGGGGCAGGGACTAGCGGAGAGGGGGAGCACAGATACGCAGTATTTT.

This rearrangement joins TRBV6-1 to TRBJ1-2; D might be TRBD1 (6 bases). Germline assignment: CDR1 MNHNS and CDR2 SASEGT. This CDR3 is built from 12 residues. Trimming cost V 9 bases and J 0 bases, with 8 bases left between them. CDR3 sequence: CASGTPNYGYTF. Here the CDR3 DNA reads TGTGCCAGTGGGACACCTAACTATGGCTACACCTTC.

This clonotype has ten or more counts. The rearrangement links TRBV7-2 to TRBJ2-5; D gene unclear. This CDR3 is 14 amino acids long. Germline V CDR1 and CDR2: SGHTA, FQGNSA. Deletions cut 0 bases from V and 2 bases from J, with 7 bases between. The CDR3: CASSLAGTQETQYF. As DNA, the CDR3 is TGTGCCAGCAGCTTAGCTGGAACACAAGAGACCCAGTACTTC. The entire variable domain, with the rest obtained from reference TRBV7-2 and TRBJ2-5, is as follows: GAGVSQSPSNKVTEKGKDVELRCDPISGHTALYWYRQSLGQGLEFLIYFQGNSAPDKSGLPSDRFSAERTGGSVSTLTIQRTQQEDSAVYLCASSLAGTQETQYFGPGTRLLVL.

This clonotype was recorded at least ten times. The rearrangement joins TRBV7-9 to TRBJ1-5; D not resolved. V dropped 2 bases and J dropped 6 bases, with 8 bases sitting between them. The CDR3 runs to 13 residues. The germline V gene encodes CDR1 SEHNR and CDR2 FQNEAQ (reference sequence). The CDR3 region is CASSLSGSQPQHF. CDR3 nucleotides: TGTGCCAGCAGCTTAAGCGGCAGTCAGCCCCAGCATTTT. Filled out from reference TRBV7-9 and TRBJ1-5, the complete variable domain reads DTGVSQNPRHKITKRGQNVTFRCDPISEHNRLYWYRQTLGQGPEFLTYFQNEAQLEKSRLLSDRFSAERPKGSFSTLEIQRTEQGDSAMYLCASSLSGSQPQHFGDGTRLSIL.

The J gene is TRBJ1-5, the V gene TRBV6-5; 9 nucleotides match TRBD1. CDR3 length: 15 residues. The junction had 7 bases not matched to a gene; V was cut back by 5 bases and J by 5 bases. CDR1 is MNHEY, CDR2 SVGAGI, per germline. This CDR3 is CASSPRDREDQPQHF. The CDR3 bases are TGTGCCAGCAGTCCCAGGGACAGGGAAGATCAGCCCCAGCATTTT.

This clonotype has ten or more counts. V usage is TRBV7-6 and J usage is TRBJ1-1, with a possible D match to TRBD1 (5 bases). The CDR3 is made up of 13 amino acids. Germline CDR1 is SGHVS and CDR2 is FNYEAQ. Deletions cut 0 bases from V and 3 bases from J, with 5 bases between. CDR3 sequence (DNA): TGTGCCAGCAGCTTAGCGGGGGACACTGAAGCTTTCTTT. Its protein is CASSLAGDTEAFF.